This TCR beta chain is from a study of shared clonotypes between healthy human individuals. Regarding the study as a whole: Sampling involved blood alone; tissue repertoires likely differ. Limitation of the genetic and exposure-history diversity represented came from the few donors.

CDR3 size: 17 residues. In germline, CDR1 is SGHDN, CDR2 FVKESK. V was shortened by 0 bases and J by 0 bases, with 15 bases between the two germline ends. The test was conducted at deep level. Tens of thousands of T cell genomes, or roughly 200 ng DNA, went into the sorted-subset replicate PCRs. Only in-frame clones appear in the TCRdb table, and some are missing; sequencing was by immunoSEQ multiplex PCR. The sample carries roughly 1,500,000 clones, approximately 98.5% recorded once. As concerns this clone: Its antigen remains unknown.

Sequencing used naive CD4+ T cells sorted from blood. Subset given: CD45RA+ positively selected. This TCR was sampled from a man in his thirties or forties in good health. The J gene is TRBJ2-7, the V gene TRBV14, with D maybe TRBD2 (5 bases). The CDR3: CASSQDEGTGSSYEQYF. The CDR3, as DNA: TGTGCCAGCAGCCAAGATGAGGGAACGGGAAGCTCCTACGAGCAGTACTTC. The full variable domain, with the rest looked up from reference TRBV14 and TRBJ2-7, is EAGVTQFPSHSVIEKGQTVTLRCDPISGHDNLYWYRRVMGKEIKFLLHFVKESKQDESGMPNNRFLAERTGGTYSTLKVQPAELEDSGVYFCASSQDEGTGSSYEQYFGPGTRLTVT.